This T cell receptor beta chain stems from a study of blood T cell repertoires in COVID-19. The repertoire was sequenced with immunoSEQ multiplex PCR; TCRdb's copy has only in-frame clones and lacks some. The table shows a few hundred thousand clones, with 80% to 95% occurring only once. V was cut by 5 bases and J by 10 bases, with 12 bases left in between. The CDR3 is 13 residues long. In germline, CDR1 is MDHEN, CDR2 SYDVKM. The sequenced material came from peripheral blood. The chain couples TRBV28 to TRBJ1-6; D unresolved. The source is a woman aged 25 to 39 with COVID-19, enrolled during active disease. CDR3 sequence reads: CASSIVRSSPLHF. For the CDR3, the DNA is TGTGCCAGCAGTATCGTTCGAAGCTCACCCCTCCACTTT.